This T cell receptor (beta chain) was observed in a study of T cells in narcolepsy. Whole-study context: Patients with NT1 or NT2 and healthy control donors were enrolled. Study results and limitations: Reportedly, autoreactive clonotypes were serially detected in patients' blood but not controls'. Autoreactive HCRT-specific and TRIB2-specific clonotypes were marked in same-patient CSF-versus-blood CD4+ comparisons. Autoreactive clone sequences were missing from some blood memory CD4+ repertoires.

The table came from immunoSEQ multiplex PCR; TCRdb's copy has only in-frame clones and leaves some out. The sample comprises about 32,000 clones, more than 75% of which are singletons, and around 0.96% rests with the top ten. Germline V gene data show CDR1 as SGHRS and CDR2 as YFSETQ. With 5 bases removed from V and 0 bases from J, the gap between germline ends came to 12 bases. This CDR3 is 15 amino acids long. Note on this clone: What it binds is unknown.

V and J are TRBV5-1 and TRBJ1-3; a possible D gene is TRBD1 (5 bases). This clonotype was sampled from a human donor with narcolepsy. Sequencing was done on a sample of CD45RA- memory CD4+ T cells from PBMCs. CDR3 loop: CASRRGSGSGNTIYF. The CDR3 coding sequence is TGCGCCAGCAGAAGGGGCTCGGGCTCTGGAAACACCATATATTTT. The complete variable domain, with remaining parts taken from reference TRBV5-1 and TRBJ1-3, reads KAGVTQTPRYLIKTRGQQVTLSCSPISGHRSVSWYQQTPGQGLQFLFEYFSETQRNKGNFPGRFSGRQFSNSRSEMNVSTLELGDSALYLCASRRGSGSGNTIYFGEGSWLTVV.